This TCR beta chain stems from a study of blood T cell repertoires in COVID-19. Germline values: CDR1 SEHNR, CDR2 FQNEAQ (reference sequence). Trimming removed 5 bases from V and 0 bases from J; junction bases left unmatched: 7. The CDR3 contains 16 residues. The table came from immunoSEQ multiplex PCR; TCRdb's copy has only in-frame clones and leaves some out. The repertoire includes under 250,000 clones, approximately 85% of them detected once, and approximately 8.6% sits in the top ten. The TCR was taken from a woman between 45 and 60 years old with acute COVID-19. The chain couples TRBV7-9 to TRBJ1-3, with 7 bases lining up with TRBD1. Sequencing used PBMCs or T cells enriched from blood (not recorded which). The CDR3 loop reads CASSHSQGGSGNTIYF. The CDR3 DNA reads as TGTGCCAGCAGCCACTCCCAGGGGGGCTCTGGAAACACCATATATTTT.